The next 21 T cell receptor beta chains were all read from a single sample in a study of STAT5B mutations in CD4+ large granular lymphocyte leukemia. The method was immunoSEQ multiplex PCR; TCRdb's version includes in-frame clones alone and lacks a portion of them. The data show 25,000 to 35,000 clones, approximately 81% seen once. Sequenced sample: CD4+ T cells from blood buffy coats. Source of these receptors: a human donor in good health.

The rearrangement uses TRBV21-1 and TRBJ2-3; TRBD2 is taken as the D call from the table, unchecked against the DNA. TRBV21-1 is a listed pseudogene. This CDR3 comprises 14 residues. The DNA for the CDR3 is TGTGCCAGCAGCAGTGGGGGGTCCACAGATACGCAGTATTTT. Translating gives CASSSGGSTDTQYF.

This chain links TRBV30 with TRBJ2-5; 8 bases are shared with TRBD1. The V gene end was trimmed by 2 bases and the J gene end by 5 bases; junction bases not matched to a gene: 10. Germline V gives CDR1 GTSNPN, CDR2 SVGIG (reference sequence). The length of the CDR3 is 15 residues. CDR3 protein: CAWSMRTGLGETQYF. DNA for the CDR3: TGTGCCTGGAGTATGCGGACAGGGTTAGGGGAGACCCAGTACTTC.

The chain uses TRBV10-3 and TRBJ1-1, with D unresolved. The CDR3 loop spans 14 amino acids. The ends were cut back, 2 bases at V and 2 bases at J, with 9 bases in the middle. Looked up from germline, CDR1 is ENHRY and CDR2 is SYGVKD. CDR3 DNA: TGTGCCATCAGTGAGGGTCCCCCCAACACTGAAGCTTTCTTT. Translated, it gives CAISEGPPNTEAFF.

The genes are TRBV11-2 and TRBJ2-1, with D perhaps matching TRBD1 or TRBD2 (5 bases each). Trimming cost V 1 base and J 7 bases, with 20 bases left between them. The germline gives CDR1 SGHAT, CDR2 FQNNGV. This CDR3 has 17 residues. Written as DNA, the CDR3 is TGTGCCAGCAGCTTAGGACGGGGCAGGGTTAGGCCAAATGAGCAGTTCTTC. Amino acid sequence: CASSLGRGRVRPNEQFF.

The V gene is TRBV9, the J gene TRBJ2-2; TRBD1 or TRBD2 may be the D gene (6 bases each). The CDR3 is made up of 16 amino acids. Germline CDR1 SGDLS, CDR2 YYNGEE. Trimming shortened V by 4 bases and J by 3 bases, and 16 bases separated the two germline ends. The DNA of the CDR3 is TGTGCCAGCAGCTCAAGGTCGGGGGCGGACACCGGGGAGCTGTTTTTT. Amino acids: CASSSRSGADTGELFF.

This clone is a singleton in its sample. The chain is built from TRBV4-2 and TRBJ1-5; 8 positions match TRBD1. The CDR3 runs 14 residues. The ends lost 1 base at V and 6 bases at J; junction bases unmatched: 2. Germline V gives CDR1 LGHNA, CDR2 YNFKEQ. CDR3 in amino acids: CASSQVGQAQPQHF. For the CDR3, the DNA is TGTGCCAGCAGCCAAGTGGGACAGGCTCAGCCCCAGCATTTT.

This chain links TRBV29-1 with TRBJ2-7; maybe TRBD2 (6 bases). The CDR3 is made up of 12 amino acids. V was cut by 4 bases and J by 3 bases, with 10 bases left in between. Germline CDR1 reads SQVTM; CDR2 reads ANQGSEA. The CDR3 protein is CSVGSDYYEQYF. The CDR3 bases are TGCAGCGTTGGTTCGGACTACTACGAGCAGTACTTC.

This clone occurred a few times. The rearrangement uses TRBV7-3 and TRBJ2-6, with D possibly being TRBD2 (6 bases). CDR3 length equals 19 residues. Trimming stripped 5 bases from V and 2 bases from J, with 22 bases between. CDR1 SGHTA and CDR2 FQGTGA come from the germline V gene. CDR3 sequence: CASSPGVLYREPGANVLTF. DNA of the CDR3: TGTGCCAGCAGCCCCGGAGTTCTCTATCGGGAGCCTGGGGCCAACGTCCTGACTTTC. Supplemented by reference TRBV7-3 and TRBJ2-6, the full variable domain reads GAGVSQTPSNKVTEKGKYVELRCDPISGHTALYWYRQSLGQGPEFLIYFQGTGAADDSGLPNDRFFAVRPEGSVSTLKIQRTERGDSAVYLCASSPGVLYREPGANVLTFGAGSRLTVL.

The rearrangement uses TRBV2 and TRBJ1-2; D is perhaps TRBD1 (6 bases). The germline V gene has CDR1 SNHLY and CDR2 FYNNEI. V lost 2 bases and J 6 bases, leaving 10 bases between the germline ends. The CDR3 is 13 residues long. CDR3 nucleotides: TGTGCCAGCAGTGAAATGTGGGGGCATGGCTACACCTTC. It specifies CASSEMWGHGYTF.

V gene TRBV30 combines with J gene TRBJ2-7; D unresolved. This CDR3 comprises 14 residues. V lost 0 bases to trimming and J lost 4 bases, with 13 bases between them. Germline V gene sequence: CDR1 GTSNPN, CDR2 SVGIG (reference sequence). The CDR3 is CAWSVLGDIYEQYF. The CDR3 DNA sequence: TGTGCCTGGAGTGTACTCGGAGACATTTACGAGCAGTACTTC.

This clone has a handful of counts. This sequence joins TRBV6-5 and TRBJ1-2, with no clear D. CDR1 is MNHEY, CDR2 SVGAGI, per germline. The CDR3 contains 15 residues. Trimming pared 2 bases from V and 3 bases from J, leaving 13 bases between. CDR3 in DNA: TGTGCCAGCAGTTACGGTTCTTATCCGCACTATGGCTACACCTTC. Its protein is CASSYGSYPHYGYTF.

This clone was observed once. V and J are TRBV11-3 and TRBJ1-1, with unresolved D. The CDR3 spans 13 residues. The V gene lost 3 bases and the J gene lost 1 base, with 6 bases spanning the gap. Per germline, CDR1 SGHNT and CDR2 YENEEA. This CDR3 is CASSFGWNTEAFF. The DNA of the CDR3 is TGTGCCAGCAGCTTCGGGTGGAACACTGAAGCTTTCTTT.

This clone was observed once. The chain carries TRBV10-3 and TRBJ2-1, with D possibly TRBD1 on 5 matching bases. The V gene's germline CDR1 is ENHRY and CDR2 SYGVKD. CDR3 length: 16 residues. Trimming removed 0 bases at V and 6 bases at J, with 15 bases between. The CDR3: CAISESSGLRVNEQFF. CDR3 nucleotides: TGTGCCATCAGTGAGTCGTCAGGGTTAAGGGTCAATGAGCAGTTCTTC.

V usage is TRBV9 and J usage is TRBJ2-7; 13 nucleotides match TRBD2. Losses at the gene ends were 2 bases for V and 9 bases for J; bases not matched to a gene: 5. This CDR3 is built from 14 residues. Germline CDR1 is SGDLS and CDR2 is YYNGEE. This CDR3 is CASSVGLAGIVQYF. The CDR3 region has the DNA TGTGCCAGCAGCGTGGGACTAGCGGGAATAGTGCAGTACTTC.

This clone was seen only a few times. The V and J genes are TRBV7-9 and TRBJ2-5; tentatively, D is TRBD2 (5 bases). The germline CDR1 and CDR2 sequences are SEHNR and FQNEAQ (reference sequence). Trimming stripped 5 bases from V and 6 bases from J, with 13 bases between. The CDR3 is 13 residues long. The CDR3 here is CASSGGLIKTQYF. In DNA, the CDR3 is TGTGCCAGCAGCGGAGGATTGATAAAGACCCAGTACTTC.

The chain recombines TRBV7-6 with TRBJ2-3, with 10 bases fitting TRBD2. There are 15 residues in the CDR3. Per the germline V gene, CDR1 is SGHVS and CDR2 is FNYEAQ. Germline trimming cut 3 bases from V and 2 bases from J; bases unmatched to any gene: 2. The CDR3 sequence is CASSFSGGPTDTQYF. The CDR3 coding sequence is TGTGCCAGCAGCTTTAGCGGGGGGCCCACAGATACGCAGTATTTT.

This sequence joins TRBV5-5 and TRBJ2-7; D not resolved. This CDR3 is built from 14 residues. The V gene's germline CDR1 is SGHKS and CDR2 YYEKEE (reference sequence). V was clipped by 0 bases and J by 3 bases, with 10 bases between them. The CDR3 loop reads CASSLEGRSYEQYF. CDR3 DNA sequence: TGTGCCAGCAGCTTGGAAGGAAGGAGCTACGAGCAGTACTTC.

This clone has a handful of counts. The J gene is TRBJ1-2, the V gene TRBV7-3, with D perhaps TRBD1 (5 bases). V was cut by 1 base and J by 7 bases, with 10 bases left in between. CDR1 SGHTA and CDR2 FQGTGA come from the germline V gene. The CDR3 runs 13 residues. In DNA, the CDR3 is TGTGCCAGCAGCTTAAGTGGGGGGGGTGGCTACACCTTC. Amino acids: CASSLSGGGGYTF.

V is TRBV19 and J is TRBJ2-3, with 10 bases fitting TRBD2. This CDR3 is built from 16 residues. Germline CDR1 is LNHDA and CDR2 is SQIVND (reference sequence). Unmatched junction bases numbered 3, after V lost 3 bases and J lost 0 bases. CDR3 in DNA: TGTGCCAGTAGTATTGGAGCGGGAGGGAGCACAGATACGCAGTATTTT. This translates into CASSIGAGGSTDTQYF.

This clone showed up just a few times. The chain's CDR3 is CASSWGQLTYEQYF. The DNA of the CDR3 is TGTGCCAGCAGCTGGGGACAGTTAACCTACGAGCAGTACTTC. The V and J genes are TRBV5-6 and TRBJ2-7, with 7 bases matching TRBD1. The CDR3 sequence is 14 residues long. J lost 2 bases, V lost 3 bases, and 5 bases had no gene match. Germline V gives CDR1 SGHDT, CDR2 YYEEEE.

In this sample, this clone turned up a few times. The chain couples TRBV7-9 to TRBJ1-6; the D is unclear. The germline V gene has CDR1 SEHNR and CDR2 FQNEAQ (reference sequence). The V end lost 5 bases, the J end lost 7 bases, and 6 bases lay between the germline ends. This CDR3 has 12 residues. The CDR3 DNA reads TGTGCCAGCAGCCTAGAGAATTCACCCCTCCACTTT. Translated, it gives CASSLENSPLHF.